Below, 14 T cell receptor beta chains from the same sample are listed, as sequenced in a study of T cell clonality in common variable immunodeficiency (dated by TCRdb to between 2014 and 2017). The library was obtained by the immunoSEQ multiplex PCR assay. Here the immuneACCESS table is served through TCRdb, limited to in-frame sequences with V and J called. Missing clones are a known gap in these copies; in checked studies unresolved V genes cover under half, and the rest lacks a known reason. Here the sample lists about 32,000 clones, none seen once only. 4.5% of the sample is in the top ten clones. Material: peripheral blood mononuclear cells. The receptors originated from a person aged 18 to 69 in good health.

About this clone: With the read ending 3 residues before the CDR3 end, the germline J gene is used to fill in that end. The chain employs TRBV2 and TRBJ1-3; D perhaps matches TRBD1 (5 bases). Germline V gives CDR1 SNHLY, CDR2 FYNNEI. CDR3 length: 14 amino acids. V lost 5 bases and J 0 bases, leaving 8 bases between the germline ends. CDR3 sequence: CASSKQDSGNTIYF. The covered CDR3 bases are TGTGCCAGCAGTAAACAGGACTCTGGAAACACC.

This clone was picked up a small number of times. The sequenced part of the CDR3 DNA is TGTGCCAGCAGTCTGGACAGGGAGGTCTATGGC. Protein: CASSLDREVYG. The full CDR3 reads CASSLDREVYGYTF. The chain couples TRBV2 to TRBJ1-2; TRBD1 matches at 8 bases. The read terminates 3 residues before the CDR3 end, so the remaining end is supplied by the germline J gene. The CDR3 sequence is 14 residues long. Losses at the gene ends were 5 bases for V and 4 bases for J; bases not matched to a gene: 6. Germline V gene data show CDR1 as SNHLY and CDR2 as FYNNEI.

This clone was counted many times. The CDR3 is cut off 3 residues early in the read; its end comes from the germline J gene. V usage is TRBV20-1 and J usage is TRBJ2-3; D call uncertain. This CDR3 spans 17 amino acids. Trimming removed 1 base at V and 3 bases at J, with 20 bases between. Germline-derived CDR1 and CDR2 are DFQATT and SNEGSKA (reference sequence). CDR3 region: CSARAPSGSRKTDTQYF. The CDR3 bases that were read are TGCAGTGCTAGAGCCCCCTCTGGTAGCCGGAAGACAGATACG.

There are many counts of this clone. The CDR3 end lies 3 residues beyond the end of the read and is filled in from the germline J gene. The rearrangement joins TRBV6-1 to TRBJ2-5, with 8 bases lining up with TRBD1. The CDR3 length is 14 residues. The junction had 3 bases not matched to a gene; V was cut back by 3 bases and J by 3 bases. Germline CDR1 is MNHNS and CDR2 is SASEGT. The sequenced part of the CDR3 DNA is TGTGCCAGCAGTGAGACAGGGGCCAAAGAGACC. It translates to CASSETGAKET. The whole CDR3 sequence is CASSETGAKETQYF.

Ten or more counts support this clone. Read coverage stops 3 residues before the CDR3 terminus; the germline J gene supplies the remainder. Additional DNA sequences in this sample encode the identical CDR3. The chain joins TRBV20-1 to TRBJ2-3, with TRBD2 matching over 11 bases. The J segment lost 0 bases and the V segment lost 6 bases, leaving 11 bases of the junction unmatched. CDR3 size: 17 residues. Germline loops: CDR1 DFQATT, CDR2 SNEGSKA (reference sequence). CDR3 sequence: CSAIGTSGVASTDTQYF. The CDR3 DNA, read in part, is TGCAGTGCGATCGGGACTAGCGGAGTAGCTAGCACAGATACG.

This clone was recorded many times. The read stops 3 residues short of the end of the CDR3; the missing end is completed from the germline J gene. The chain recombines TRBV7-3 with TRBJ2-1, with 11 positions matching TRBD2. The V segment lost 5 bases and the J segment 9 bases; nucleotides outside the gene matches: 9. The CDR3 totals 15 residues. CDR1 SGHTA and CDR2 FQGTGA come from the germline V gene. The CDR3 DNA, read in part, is TGTGCCAGCAGCCTCTTAGCGGGAGGGCCGGGTGAG. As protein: CASSLLAGGPGE. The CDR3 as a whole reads CASSLLAGGPGEQFF. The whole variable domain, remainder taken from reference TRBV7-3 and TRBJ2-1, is GAGVSQTPSNKVTEKGKYVELRCDPISGHTALYWYRQSLGQGPEFLIYFQGTGAADDSGLPNDRFFAVRPEGSVSTLKIQRTERGDSAVYLCASSLLAGGPGEQFFGPGTRLTVL.

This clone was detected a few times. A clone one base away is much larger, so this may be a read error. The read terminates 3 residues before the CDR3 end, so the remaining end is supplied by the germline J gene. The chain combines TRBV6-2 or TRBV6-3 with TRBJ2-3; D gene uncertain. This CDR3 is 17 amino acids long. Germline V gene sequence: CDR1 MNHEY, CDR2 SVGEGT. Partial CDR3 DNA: TGTGCCAGCAGTTACTTCTTCCGGCGACTTCAGACGCAGCCG. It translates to CASSYFFRRLQTQP. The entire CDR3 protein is CASSYFFRRLQTQPQYF.

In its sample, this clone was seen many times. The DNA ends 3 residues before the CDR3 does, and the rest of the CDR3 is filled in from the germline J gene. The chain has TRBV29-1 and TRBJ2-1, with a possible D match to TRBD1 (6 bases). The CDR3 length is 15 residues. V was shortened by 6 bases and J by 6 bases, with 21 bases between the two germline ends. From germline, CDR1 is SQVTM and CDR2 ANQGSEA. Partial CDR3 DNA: TGCAGCGTCGCTATAACAGGGAAGGGTGCCAATGAG. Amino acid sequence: CSVAITGKGANE. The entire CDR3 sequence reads CSVAITGKGANEQFF.

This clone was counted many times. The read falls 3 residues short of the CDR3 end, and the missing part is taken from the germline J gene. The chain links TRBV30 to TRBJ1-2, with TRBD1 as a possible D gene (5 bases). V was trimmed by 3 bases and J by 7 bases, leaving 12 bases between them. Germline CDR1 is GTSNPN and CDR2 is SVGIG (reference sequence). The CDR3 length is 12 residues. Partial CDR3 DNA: TGTGCCTGGAGGCACTTGGGGGGTGGC. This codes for CAWRHLGGG. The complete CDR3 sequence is CAWRHLGGGYTF.

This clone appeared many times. The part of the CDR3 DNA that was read is TGTGCCAGCAGTTACAATGTGAGGACTAAACCCACCGGGGAG. Translated, it gives CASSYNVRTKPTGE. The CDR3 in full is CASSYNVRTKPTGELFF. The chain links TRBV6-2 or TRBV6-3 to TRBJ2-2; D is possibly TRBD2 (6 bases). The sequenced fragment ends 3 residues before the CDR3 boundary, so the rest is inferred from the germline J gene. CDR3 length: 17 residues. V dropped 2 bases and J dropped 4 bases, with 17 bases sitting between them. Germline CDR1 MNHEY, CDR2 SVGEGT.

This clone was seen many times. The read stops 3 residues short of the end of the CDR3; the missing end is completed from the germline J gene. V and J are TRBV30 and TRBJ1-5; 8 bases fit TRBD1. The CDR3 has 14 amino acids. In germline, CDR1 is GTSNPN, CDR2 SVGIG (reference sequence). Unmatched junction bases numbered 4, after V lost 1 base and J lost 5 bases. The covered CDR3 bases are TGTGCCTGGAGTGCCGGACAGGGAGATCAGCCC. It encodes CAWSAGQGDQP. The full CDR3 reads CAWSAGQGDQPQHF.

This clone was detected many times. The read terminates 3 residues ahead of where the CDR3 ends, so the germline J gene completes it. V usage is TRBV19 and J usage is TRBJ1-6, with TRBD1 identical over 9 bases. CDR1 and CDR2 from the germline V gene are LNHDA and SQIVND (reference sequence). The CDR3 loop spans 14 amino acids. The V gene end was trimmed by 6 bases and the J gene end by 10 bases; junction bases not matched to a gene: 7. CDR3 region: CASRGQGSGSPLHF. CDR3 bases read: TGTGCCAGTAGGGGACAGGGATCAGGCTCACCC.

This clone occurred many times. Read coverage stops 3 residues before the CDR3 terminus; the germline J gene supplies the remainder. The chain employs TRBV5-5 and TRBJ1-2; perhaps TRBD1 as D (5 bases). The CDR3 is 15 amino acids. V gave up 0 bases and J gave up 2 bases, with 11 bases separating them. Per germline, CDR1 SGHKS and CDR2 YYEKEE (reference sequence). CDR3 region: CASSLAPGINYGYTF. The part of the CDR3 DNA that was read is TGTGCCAGCAGCTTGGCGCCAGGGATCAACTATGGC.

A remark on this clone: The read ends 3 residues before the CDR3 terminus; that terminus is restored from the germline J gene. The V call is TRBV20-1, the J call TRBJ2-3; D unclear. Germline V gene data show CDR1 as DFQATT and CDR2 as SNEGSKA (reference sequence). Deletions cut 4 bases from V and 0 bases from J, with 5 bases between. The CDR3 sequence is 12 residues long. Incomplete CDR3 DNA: TGCAGTGCTATGTCAAGCACAGATACG. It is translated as CSAMSSTDT. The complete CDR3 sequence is CSAMSSTDTQYF.